This T cell receptor beta chain was identified during a study of T-cell memory formation after mild COVID-19. The 5'RACE method, run with constant-segment primers, produced TCR alpha and TCR beta cDNA libraries (carrying sample barcodes and UMIs). MiXCR, applied by TCRdb to the 5' RACE reads, yields one record per CDR3 protein. The sample records more than 300,000 distinct CDR3 sequences, approximately 13% being singletons. The CDR3 totals 13 residues. The ends were cut back, 6 bases at V and 9 bases at J, with 12 bases in the middle. This chain joins TRBV12-3 or TRBV12-4 and TRBJ1-6; D is undetermined. This sequence was found in a man aged 18 to 30 who had mild COVID-19 (a few samples of this study predate the infection). Cell type and time point are not known. Material: PBMCs or a T cell subset sorted from them (not recorded which). For the CDR3, the DNA is TGTGCCAGCAGCCGCTCGGTGGGTTCACCCCTCCACTTT. Translated: CASSRSVGSPLHF.